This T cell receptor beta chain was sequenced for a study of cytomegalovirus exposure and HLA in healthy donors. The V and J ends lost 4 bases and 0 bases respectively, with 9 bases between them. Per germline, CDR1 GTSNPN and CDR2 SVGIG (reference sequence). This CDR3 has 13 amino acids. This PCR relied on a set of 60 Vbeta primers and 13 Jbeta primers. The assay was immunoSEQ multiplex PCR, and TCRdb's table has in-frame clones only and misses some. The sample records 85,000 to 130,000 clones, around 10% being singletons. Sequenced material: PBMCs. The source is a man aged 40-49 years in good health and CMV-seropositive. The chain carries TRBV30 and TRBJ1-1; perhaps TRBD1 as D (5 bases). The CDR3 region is CAWTRQMNTEAFF. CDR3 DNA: TGTGCCTGGACAAGACAGATGAACACTGAAGCTTTCTTT.